The next 14 T cell receptor beta chains were all read from a single sample in a study of human T cells and chemical hapten exposure. The time point was: pre-sensitization, week 0. Treatment reported: therapeutic diphenylcyclopropenone sensitization with weekly scalp DPC. MiXCR, applied by TCRdb to the RACE reads, yields one record per CDR3 protein. The sample has 350,000 to 450,000 distinct CDR3 sequences; 4% to 6% are singletons. The specimen was whole blood, collected in connection with sensitization to the hapten diphenylcyclopropenone (DPC). These receptors were taken from a woman in her 50s with alopecia areata. Some clones in this sample may be carry-over from other donors' samples.

In its sample, this clonotype was seen many times. The rearrangement uses TRBV2 and TRBJ1-5, with unresolved D. Looked up from germline, CDR1 is SNHLY and CDR2 is FYNNEI. This CDR3 comprises 12 residues. Trimming removed 6 bases from V and 6 bases from J, with 9 bases in between. In DNA form, the CDR3 reads TGTGCCAGCAGGGGCATCGGTCAGCCCCAGCATTTT. Residues: CASRGIGQPQHF.

This clonotype was counted at least ten times. Here the CDR3 DNA reads TGTGCCAGTAGTGCACCTCAGGGGGGATCCTATGGCTACACCTTC. Translating it yields CASSAPQGGSYGYTF. The chain has TRBV19 and TRBJ1-2; TRBD1 matches 7 bases. CDR1 is LNHDA and CDR2 is SQIVND in the germline V gene (reference sequence). This CDR3 contains 15 residues. Germline trimming cut 5 bases from V and 4 bases from J; bases unmatched to any gene: 10.

Ten or more counts support this clonotype. The V and J genes are TRBV27 and TRBJ2-1, with TRBD2 identical over 7 bases. V shed 5 bases, J shed 4 bases, and the junction held 8 bases outside the gene matches. The CDR3 is made up of 15 amino acids. The germline CDR1 and CDR2 sequences are MNHEY and SMNVEV (reference sequence). The CDR3 is CASSPRTRGYNEQFF. CDR3 sequence (DNA): TGTGCCAGCAGTCCCAGGACTAGAGGGTACAATGAGCAGTTCTTC.

This clonotype turned up a few times. The chain links TRBV13 to TRBJ2-1, with 9 bases fitting TRBD1. CDR1 PRHDT and CDR2 FYEKMQ come from the germline V gene (reference sequence). CDR3 length equals 14 residues. The trim removed 4 bases at V and 8 bases at J, leaving 6 bases unmatched. The CDR3 here is CASSWGDRDYEQFF. CDR3 coding DNA: TGTGCCAGCAGCTGGGGGGACAGGGACTATGAGCAGTTCTTC.

The table lists this clonotype with a few counts. CDR3 loop: CASSGRTSDTQYF. CDR3 DNA: TGTGCCAGCAGCGGCCGGACTAGCGATACGCAGTATTTT. This chain joins TRBV11-2 and TRBJ2-3; 8 bases match TRBD2. V lost 5 bases, J lost 6 bases, and 4 bases stayed unmatched. The V gene's germline CDR1 is SGHAT and CDR2 FQNNGV. The CDR3 loop spans 13 amino acids.

This chain joins TRBV7-2 and TRBJ2-1; 8 nucleotides agree with TRBD2. This CDR3 has 15 residues. V gave up 6 bases and J gave up 4 bases; unmatched junction bases: 8. The germline CDR1 and CDR2 sequences are SGHTA and FQGNSA. CDR3 sequence: CASRFTGLGYNEQFF. The CDR3 nucleotides read TGTGCCAGCAGATTTACGGGACTAGGGTACAATGAGCAGTTCTTC.

This clonotype was detected many times. V gene TRBV5-1 combines with J gene TRBJ2-6; no reliable D call. The CDR3 has 15 amino acids. Per the germline V gene, CDR1 is SGHRS and CDR2 is YFSETQ. The germline V and J ends were trimmed by 0 bases and 4 bases, with 8 bases remaining between them. As DNA, the CDR3 is TGCGCCAGCAGCTTGGAGGTAACAGGGGCCAACGTCCTGACTTTC. This translates into CASSLEVTGANVLTF.

This clonotype was seen repeatedly, ten times or more. The gene calls are TRBV12-3 or TRBV12-4 and TRBJ2-3; no clear D. CDR3 length: 11 amino acids. V gave up 7 bases and J gave up 4 bases, with 6 bases separating them. For the CDR3, the DNA is TGTGCCAGCACCCTAGCAGATACGCAGTATTTT. Protein: CASTLADTQYF.

Many counts were recorded for this clonotype. The chain uses TRBV6-2 or TRBV6-3 and TRBJ2-7; no reliable D call. The CDR3 contains 11 residues. Germline CDR1 reads MNHEY; CDR2 reads SVGEGT. Deletions cut 7 bases from V and 6 bases from J, with 10 bases between. Written as DNA, the CDR3 is TGTGCCAGCACCTCTCGAGCCGAGCAGTACTTC. It codes for CASTSRAEQYF.

This clonotype has more than one count but fewer than ten. This rearrangement joins TRBV7-2 to TRBJ2-2, with D hard to call. This CDR3 has 15 residues. From germline, CDR1 is SGHTA and CDR2 FQGNSA. Trimming took off 3 bases at V and 3 bases at J, with 11 bases between the two ends. The CDR3 region is CASSFDGTYTGELFF. Here the CDR3 DNA reads TGTGCCAGCAGCTTTGATGGCACCTACACCGGGGAGCTGTTTTTT.

The V gene is TRBV18, the J gene TRBJ1-5, with TRBD1 matching over 7 bases. Germline CDR1 reads KGHSH; CDR2 reads LQKENI. This CDR3 is 14 amino acids long. With 3 bases clipped from V and 7 bases from J, the junction kept 6 bases outside the gene matches. The DNA of the CDR3 is TGTGCCAGCTCACCCGACAGGGTCTTCCAGCCCCAGCATTTT. Translation: CASSPDRVFQPQHF.

The genes are TRBV7-2 and TRBJ1-5, with a tentative D call TRBD1 (5 bases). Trimming stripped 5 bases from V and 6 bases from J, with 20 bases between. The CDR3 length is 16 residues. CDR1 is SGHTA and CDR2 is FQGNSA in the germline V gene. This CDR3 reads CASSHARGFQGQPQHF. The DNA of the CDR3 is TGTGCCAGCAGCCACGCCCGGGGGTTCCAAGGTCAGCCCCAGCATTTT.

This clonotype was detected many times. The V gene is TRBV27, the J gene TRBJ2-1; no definite D call. CDR3 length equals 14 residues. Germline V lookup: CDR1 MNHEY, CDR2 SMNVEV (reference sequence). Between the trimmed V and J ends, which lost 3 bases and 9 bases, there was a span of 15 bases. In DNA, the CDR3 is TGTGCCAGCAGTTTTGCACCCCGAACCTCTGAGCAGTTCTTC. Its translation: CASSFAPRTSEQFF.

This clonotype showed up many times. The chain employs TRBV2 and TRBJ1-5; 8 bases are shared with TRBD1. CDR3 size: 14 residues. Losses at the gene ends were 5 bases for V and 2 bases for J; bases not matched to a gene: 2. Germline V CDR1 and CDR2: SNHLY, FYNNEI. The CDR3 nucleotides are TGTGCCAGCAGTTTGGACAGGGGCAATCAGCCCCAGCATTTT. As protein: CASSLDRGNQPQHF.